The 2 T cell receptor beta chains given below trace back to one sample, sequenced in a study of cytomegalovirus exposure and HLA in healthy donors. TCRdb's table, derived via immunoSEQ multiplex PCR, lists solely in-frame clones and lacks some. The sample yields approximately 190,000 clones, 75% to 90% seen once. The sample taken for sequencing was PBMCs. Receptors originate from a man younger than 30 in good health and CMV-seropositive.

The J gene is TRBJ2-2, the V gene TRBV5-1, with a possible D match to TRBD1 (6 bases). Germline assignment: CDR1 SGHRS and CDR2 YFSETQ. V was clipped by 1 base and J by 0 bases, with 10 bases between them. CDR3 length: 16 amino acids. Here the CDR3 DNA reads TGCGCCAGCAGCTTGTTGTGGGGGCCGAACACCGGGGAGCTGTTTTTT. It translates to CASSLLWGPNTGELFF. The full variable domain, completed using reference TRBV5-1 and TRBJ2-2, is KAGVTQTPRYLIKTRGQQVTLSCSPISGHRSVSWYQQTPGQGLQFLFEYFSETQRNKGNFPGRFSGRQFSNSRSEMNVSTLELGDSALYLCASSLLWGPNTGELFFGEGSRLTVL.

The rearrangement joins TRBV30 to TRBJ1-4, with D possibly matching TRBD1 (5 bases). Germline CDR1 reads GTSNPN; CDR2 reads SVGIG (reference sequence). The CDR3 sequence is 14 residues long. Deletions cut 5 bases from V and 0 bases from J, with 10 bases between. The CDR3, as DNA: TGTGCCTGGGGTACAGGCGCAACTAATGAAAAACTGTTTTTT. It is translated as CAWGTGATNEKLFF.